This TCR beta chain is from a study of blood T cell repertoires in COVID-19. The overall study: PBMCs, B-cell-depleted T cells, or T cells were the source of the cDNA or gDNA that made up the material.

In the original workflow: Reference gene primer amplification in the assay estimated nucleated cell counts. The assay was immunoSEQ multiplex PCR, and TCRdb's table has in-frame clones only and misses some. D and trimming were read from the DNA, whereas the V and J calls and clone size are those reported in that table. The sample has 75,000 to 90,000 clones; about 80% are singletons. CDR3 length: 15 residues. V was pared by 5 bases and J by 3 bases, with 8 bases of the junction left unmatched. Looked up from germline, CDR1 is SGHTA and CDR2 is FQGTGA. The sequencing input was peripheral blood. The genes are TRBV7-3 and TRBJ1-1, with TRBD1 identical over 8 bases. This receptor was taken from a middle-aged woman with active or convalescent COVID-19. The CDR3 loop is CASSPRTGGDTEAFF. CDR3 nucleotides: TGTGCCAGCAGCCCCCGTACAGGGGGGGACACTGAAGCTTTCTTT. The variable domain in full, completed from reference TRBV7-3 and TRBJ1-1, reads GAGVSQTPSNKVTEKGKYVELRCDPISGHTALYWYRQSLGQGPEFLIYFQGTGAADDSGLPNDRFFAVRPEGSVSTLKIQRTERGDSAVYLCASSPRTGGDTEAFFGQGTRLTVV.